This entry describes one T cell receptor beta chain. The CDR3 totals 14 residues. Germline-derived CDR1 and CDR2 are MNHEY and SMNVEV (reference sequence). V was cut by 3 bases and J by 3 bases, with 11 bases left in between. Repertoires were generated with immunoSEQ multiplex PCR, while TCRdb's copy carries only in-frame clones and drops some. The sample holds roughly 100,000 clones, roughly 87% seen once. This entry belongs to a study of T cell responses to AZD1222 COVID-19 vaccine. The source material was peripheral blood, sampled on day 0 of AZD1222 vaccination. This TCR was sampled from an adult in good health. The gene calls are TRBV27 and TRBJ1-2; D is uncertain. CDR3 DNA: TGTGCCAGCAGTTTTCGGGGAGGAGACTATGGCTACACCTTC. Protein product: CASSFRGGDYGYTF.